This entry concerns a single TCR beta chain. Its antigen remains unidentified. Per the germline V gene, CDR1 is GTSNPN and CDR2 is SVGIG (reference sequence). Trimming removed 0 bases at V and 6 bases at J, with 6 bases between. The CDR3 consists of 12 residues. This sample is drawn from a study of Ad26.COV2.S vaccination and SARS-CoV-2 variants. At the level of the study: By the intramuscular route, Ad26.COV2.S was given once, or twice 56 days apart. Study results and caveats: Measurement of non-spike TCR breadth gave similar results in vaccine and placebo recipients. Placebo recipients trailed vaccine recipients in spike-specific TCR breadth.

TCRdb's copy holds only in-frame clones and misses some; the assay was immunoSEQ multiplex PCR. The repertoire holds fewer than 600,000 clones, about nine tenths seen once, with 1.5% to 2% in the top ten. Documented treatment: 15 to 20 received Ad26.COV2.S at low or high dose, single or two shots; several received placebo; per-sample allocation not given. Sample collection was performed on day 63 after the first vaccine or placebo injection. The rearrangement joins TRBV30 to TRBJ1-5; tentative D call: TRBD1 (6 bases). This sequence originates from a person between 18 and 65 years old who received the Ad26.COV2.S COVID-19 vaccine or a placebo. The sequencing used peripheral blood, collected in a trial of Ad26.COV2.S vaccine versus placebo. The CDR3 region is CAWSVGGQPQHF. The CDR3 DNA reads TGTGCCTGGAGTGTAGGGGGTCAGCCCCAGCATTTT.